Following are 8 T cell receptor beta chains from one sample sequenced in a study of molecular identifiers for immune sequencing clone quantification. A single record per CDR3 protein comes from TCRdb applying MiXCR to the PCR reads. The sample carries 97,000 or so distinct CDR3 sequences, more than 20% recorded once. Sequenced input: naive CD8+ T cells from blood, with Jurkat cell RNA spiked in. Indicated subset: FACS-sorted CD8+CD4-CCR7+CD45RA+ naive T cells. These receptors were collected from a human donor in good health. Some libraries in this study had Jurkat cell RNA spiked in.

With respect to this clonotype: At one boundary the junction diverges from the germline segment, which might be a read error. The CDR3, as DNA: TGCGCCAGCAGCCAGCTCGCCGGCGGTAGCGGGAGGTACAATGAGCAGCTCTTC. Its translation: CASSQLAGGSGRYNEQLF. The chain uses TRBV4-3 and TRBJ2-1, with 10 positions matching TRBD2. The length of the CDR3 is 18 residues. CDR1 and CDR2 (germline): LGHNA, YSLEER.

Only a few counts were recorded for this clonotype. The CDR3 sequence: CASSMGERSNQPQHF. CDR3 bases: TGTGCCAGTAGTATGGGCGAAAGGAGCAATCAGCCCCAGCATTTT. The chain employs TRBV19 and TRBJ1-5; the D is unclear. The germline V gene encodes CDR1 LNHDA and CDR2 SQIVND (reference sequence). Trimming removed 3 bases at V and 1 base at J, with 10 bases between. The CDR3 runs to 15 residues.

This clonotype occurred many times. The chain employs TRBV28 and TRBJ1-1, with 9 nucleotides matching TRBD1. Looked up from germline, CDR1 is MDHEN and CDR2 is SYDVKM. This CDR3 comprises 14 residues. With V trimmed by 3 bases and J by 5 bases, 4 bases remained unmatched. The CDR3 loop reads CASSFRDRVTEAFF. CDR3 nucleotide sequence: TGTGCCAGCAGTTTCCGGGACAGGGTTACTGAAGCTTTCTTT.

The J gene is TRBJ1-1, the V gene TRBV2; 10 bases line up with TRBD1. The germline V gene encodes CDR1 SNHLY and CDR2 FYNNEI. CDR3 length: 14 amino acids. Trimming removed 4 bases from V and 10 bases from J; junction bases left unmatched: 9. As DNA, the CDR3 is TGTGCCAGCAGTGCACCCGGGACAGGGGATGGAGCTTTCTTT. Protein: CASSAPGTGDGAFF. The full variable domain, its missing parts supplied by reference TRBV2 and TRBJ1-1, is EPEVTQTPSHQVTQMGQEVILRCVPISNHLYFYWYRQILGQKVEFLVSFYNNEISEKSEIFDDQFSVERPDGSNFTLKIRSTKLEDSAMYFCASSAPGTGDGAFFGQGTRLTVV.

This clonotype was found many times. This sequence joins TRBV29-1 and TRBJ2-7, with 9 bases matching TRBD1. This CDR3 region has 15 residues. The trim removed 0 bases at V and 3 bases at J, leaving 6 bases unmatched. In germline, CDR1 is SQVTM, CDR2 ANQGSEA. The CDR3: CSVEDPETGGYEQYF. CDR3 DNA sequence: TGCAGCGTTGAAGATCCGGAGACAGGGGGCTACGAGCAGTACTTC.

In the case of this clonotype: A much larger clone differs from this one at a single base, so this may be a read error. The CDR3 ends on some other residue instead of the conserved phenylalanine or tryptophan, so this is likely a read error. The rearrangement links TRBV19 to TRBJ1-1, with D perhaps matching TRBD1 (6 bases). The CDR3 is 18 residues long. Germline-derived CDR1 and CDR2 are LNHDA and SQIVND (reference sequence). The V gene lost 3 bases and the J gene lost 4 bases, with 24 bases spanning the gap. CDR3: CASSMGHRDQIGGTEAFI. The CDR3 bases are TGTGCCAGTAGTATGGGGCACAGGGACCAAATCGGTGGCACTGAAGCTTTCATT.

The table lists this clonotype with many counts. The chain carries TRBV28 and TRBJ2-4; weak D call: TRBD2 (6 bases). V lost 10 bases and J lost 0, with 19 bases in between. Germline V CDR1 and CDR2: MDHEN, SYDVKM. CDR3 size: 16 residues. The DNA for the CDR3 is TGTGCCACCACCGTTGCGGGGCCCCTAGCCAAAAACATTCAGTACTTC. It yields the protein CATTVAGPLAKNIQYF.

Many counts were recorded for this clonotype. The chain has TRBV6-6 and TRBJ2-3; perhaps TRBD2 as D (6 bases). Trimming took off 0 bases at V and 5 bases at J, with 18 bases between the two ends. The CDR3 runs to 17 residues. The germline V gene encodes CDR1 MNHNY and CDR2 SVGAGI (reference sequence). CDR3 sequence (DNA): TGTGCCAGCAGTTACTCTTGGAGGGCCCCCCCCCAAGATACGCAGTATTTT. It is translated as CASSYSWRAPPQDTQYF.